The T cell receptor (beta chain) described here comes from a study of T cell repertoires in cytomegalovirus infection. Study observations and caveats: Identification of carriers of CMV plus the relevant HLA was performed using cumulative public TCR beta family frequency.

The CDR3 loop spans 14 amino acids. The V gene's germline CDR1 is SGHDT and CDR2 YYEEEE. Trimming took 1 base from V and 8 from J, leaving 14 bases between them. TCRdb used MiXCR to reprocess the reads, holding one entry per CDR3 protein. Of approximately 300,000 distinct CDR3 sequences listed, around 25% are singletons. This clonotype appeared many times. Its target is not known. The clonotype was recovered from a human donor in good health (CMV status not recorded). Some clones in this sample may be carry-over from other donors' samples. The J gene is TRBJ2-3, the V gene TRBV5-6; D is unresolved. The sample was cultured PBMCs, taken from culture after CMV antigen stimulation. The CDR3 here is CASSLIETPGTQYF. CDR3 sequence (DNA): TGTGCCAGCAGCTTGATAGAGACGCCGGGTACGCAGTATTTT.